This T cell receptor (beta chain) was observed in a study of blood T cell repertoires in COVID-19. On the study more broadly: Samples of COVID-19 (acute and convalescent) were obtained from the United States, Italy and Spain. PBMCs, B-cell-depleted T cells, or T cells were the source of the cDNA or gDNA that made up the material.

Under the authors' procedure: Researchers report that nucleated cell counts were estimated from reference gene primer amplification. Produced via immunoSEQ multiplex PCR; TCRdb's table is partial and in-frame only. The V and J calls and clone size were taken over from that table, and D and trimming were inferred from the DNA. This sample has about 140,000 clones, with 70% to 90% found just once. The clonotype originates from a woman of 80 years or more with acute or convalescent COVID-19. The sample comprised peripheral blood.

The CDR3 protein is CASSVAGTGDSGNTIYF. In DNA form, the CDR3 reads TGTGCCAGCAGCGTAGCGGGGACAGGGGACTCTGGAAACACCATATATTTT. The chain carries TRBV9 and TRBJ1-3; 10 bases map to TRBD1. The CDR3 contains 17 residues. In germline, CDR1 is SGDLS, CDR2 YYNGEE. The junction had 3 bases not matched to a gene; V was cut back by 0 bases and J by 0 bases.